This paragraph reports one T cell receptor beta chain. Which antigen it targets is not known. Base quality data are lacking; no much larger clone is found one base away. This sample is part of a study of shared clonotypes between healthy human individuals (dated by TCRdb to 2020 to 2022). Describing the broader study: The cohort comprised two women and three men aged 18 to 49 years. Per donor, three plates each were used for CD4 naive and CD4 memory, two for CD8 naive, and one for CD8 memory. To estimate repertoire size and how much clonotypes are shared between individuals, the study performed deep sequencing of blood TCR repertoires from roughly five healthy adults. Between about 0.8 and 8.9 billion PBMCs per donor were obtained by leukapheresis. Different laboratories and diverse techniques were used to prepare libraries and sequence TCR repertoires, to increase sequencing depth and limit assay-specific biases. The paper's findings and limits, for the study overall: Compared with non-shared clonotypes, clonotypes shared by all four sorted-subset donors had higher generation probabilities. Pairwise subsampling led to the expectation that sequencing depth would affect the degree of clonotype sharing among donors. The genetic and exposure-history diversity represented was limited by the small number of donors. Sharing across several donors was observed for approximately 5% of naive CD4, under 4% of naive CD8, roughly 2.3% of memory CD4, and 0.4% of memory CD8 clonotypes. Naive subsets generally had larger estimated clonotype richness than memory subsets. Sampling was restricted to blood, and TCR repertoires in tissues likely differ from the TCR repertoires found in blood. Incomplete sequencing was indicated by rarefaction of sorted-subset datasets, despite the large sequencing depth.

Healthy HIV-negative adults with no recently reported acute infections or vaccinations were included as donors. Only Caucasian adults living in Nashville, Tennessee, USA were represented among the donors. CD4+ T cells were enriched by magnetic negative selection; naive cells were then positively selected on CD45RA, and the negative fraction formed the memory subset. After blood collection by leukapheresis, PBMCs were isolated using Ficoll-Histopaque density gradient centrifugation and then cryopreserved in the vapor phase of liquid nitrogen. Purity and quantity of every magnetically sorted T cell population were checked by analytical flow cytometry. Genomic DNA was isolated from every sorted fraction and measured by UV absorbance on a Nanodrop 2000c. Using the deep immunoSEQ assay, TCR CDR3 regions were amplified from genomic DNA by multiplex PCR. Extracted genomic DNA from each cell subset was spread evenly across all wells of several immunoSEQ 96-well plates, with each plate serving as a replicate. For sorted subsets, around 200 ng genomic DNA, equal to approximately 30,000 T cell genomes, was loaded into each replicate PCR. Purified libraries were quantified with a Qubit 3.0 fluorometer, sized on a Bioanalyzer 2100, and re-quantified with the KAPA Library Quantification kit. Each immunoSEQ 96-well plate was sequenced on its own single-read 150-cycle Illumina NextSeq 550 flow cell. In the paper's pipeline: The immunoSEQ output contained only junctional sequences without quality scores, so filtering could not match that applied to full-length reads. Sequences were annotated with PyIR, a Python wrapper for IgBLAST v1.9, using IMGT germline references to assign V/J genes and CDR3. Reads were removed for weak V/J assignments (E-value above 1e-6), missing CDR3, stop codons, out-of-frame junctions, or ambiguous translated residues. V3J clonotypes were defined as sequences sharing the same inferred V gene, J gene, and CDR3 amino acid sequence. The percentage overlap between two repertoires was calculated by dividing the number of shared unique clonotypes by the size of the smaller repertoire. Repertoire richness was assessed with RTK rarefaction, the Chao1 estimator, and Recon v2.1 estimates of unobserved clonotypes. Generation probabilities for all TCRbeta clonotypes obtained by the gDNA method from a handful of donors were computed using OLGA. TCRdb limited this immuneACCESS table to in-frame rearrangements with V and J called. A share of clones is missing; checked studies link under half to unresolved V genes, and the rest is unexplained. V and J calls plus clone size are reproduced from that table; the DNA served to infer D and trimming. Across this sample there are roughly 500,000 clones, with more than 95% seen only once. About 0.068% of the sample belongs to the ten largest clones.

Sequenced input: naive CD4+ T cells sorted from blood. The cell subset or site label, read with the paper, signifies: CD45RA+ positively selected. The receptor was isolated from a woman in her 30s in good health.

The base sequence is TGTGCCAGTAGTACGGGACTGAGTAGCTATGAGCAGTTCTTC. Its protein is CASSTGLSSYEQFF. The sequence joins TRBV19 to TRBJ2-1; TRBD2 is perhaps the D gene, given 6 matching bases. The junction shows trimming of 4 bases on V and 8 bases on J, plus 15 bases between the germline ends. CDR1 and CDR2 (LNHDA, SQIVND) derive from the germline V gene (reference sequence). The CDR3 starts with the cysteine, ends with the phenylalanine, and has 14 residues. Of all the DNA, just the CDR3 is kept, 42 bases in frame from base 1.